These T cell receptor beta chains were read from a single sample in a study of blood T cell repertoires in COVID-19. Clones were read by immunoSEQ multiplex PCR, and TCRdb kept only the in-frame ones, dropping some. The table has approximately 61,000 clones, around 86% seen once. Specimen: peripheral blood. Receptors were obtained from a human donor in a cohort sampled during active COVID-19. The CDR3 runs from the conserved cysteine through the conserved F or W. A D gene is named only where the DNA matches it firmly. A clone size is listed for some rows: how often the clone was seen (once, few, many), or a class if it is expanded.

>14|NA|TRBV7-9|TRBJ1-6|NA
TGTGCCAGCAGCTTAAGGAGGGAAAATTCACCCCTCCACTTT
CASSLRRENSPLHF
>16|NA|TRBV18|TRBJ2-7|TRBD2
TGTGCCAGCTCCCAGACGGGACTAGCGGGAGCCTACGAGCAGTACTTC
CASSQTGLAGAYEQYF
>15|NA|TRBV28|TRBJ2-7|TRBD2
TGTGCCAGCAGTTTCTCAGCGAGCGGGGCCTACGAGCAGTACTTC
CASSFSASGAYEQYF
>16|NA|TRBV5-1|TRBJ2-7|TRBD1
TGCGCCAGCAGCTTATACAGGGGGCCGCCACCCTACGAGCAGTACTTC
CASSLYRGPPPYEQYF
>13|NA|TRBV19|TRBJ2-3|NA
TGTGCCAGTAGATCAGGGGTAGCGGATACGCAGTATTTT
CASRSGVADTQYF
>16|NA|TRBV2|TRBJ1-5|NA
TGTGCCAGCAGTGTAGGCGGACTTAATAGCAATCAGCCCCAGCATTTT
CASSVGGLNSNQPQHF
>15|NA|TRBV27|TRBJ2-7|NA
TGTGCCAGCTGGGGGGGGCTAGCGCCGACCTACGAGCAGTACTTC
CASWGGLAPTYEQYF
>16|NA|TRBV7-9|TRBJ1-4|TRBD1
TGTGCCAGCAGCTTGGGACAGGTCGCAACTAATGAAAAACTGTTTTTT
CASSLGQVATNEKLFF
>14|NA|TRBV5-4|TRBJ1-2|NA
TGTGCCAGCAGCATGCCTGGACAGATCTATGGCTACACCTTC
CASSMPGQIYGYTF
>16|few|TRBV24-1|TRBJ2-7|TRBD2
TGTGCCACCAGTGATAAAGCGGGAGGGCCGAGGTACGAGCAGTACTTC
CATSDKAGGPRYEQYF
>16|NA|TRBV4-3|TRBJ2-2|TRBD1
TGCGCCAGCAGCCTCAGGAAGGACAGGGATCTCGGGGAGCTGTTTTTT
CASSLRKDRDLGELFF
>14|NA|TRBV7-9|TRBJ1-5|NA
TGTGCCAGCAGCCAAGCCGGGGGGAATCAGCCCCAGCATTTT
CASSQAGGNQPQHF
>15|NA|TRBV6-5|TRBJ2-2|TRBD1
TGTGCCAGCAGAGTGGGACAGGGGGGGACCGGGGAGCTGTTTTTT
CASRVGQGGTGELFF
>12|NA|TRBV24-1|TRBJ2-3|NA
TGTGCCACCAGTCAAAACACAGATACGCAGTATTTT
CATSQNTDTQYF
>14|NA|TRBV19|TRBJ2-1|TRBD2
TGTGCCAGTAGTATCAAGGCTAGCGGGGATGAGCAGTTCTTC
CASSIKASGDEQFF
>15|NA|TRBV3-1/TRBV3-2|TRBJ1-6|TRBD1
TGTGCCAGCAGCGGACAGGGGCGCATAGATTCACCCCTCCACTTT
CASSGQGRIDSPLHF
>13|NA|TRBV5-4|TRBJ2-7|NA
TGTGCCAGCAGCTTGGACAGAGTATACGAGCAGTACTTC
CASSLDRVYEQYF
>14|few|TRBV7-2|TRBJ2-2|NA
TGTGCCAGCAGCTCCCCCGGGGGATACAGGGAGCTGTTTTTT
CASSSPGGYRELFF
>15|NA|TRBV3-1/TRBV3-2|TRBJ2-4|NA
TGTGCCAGCAGCCACAGGGCCGTAGCCAAAAACATTCAGTACTTC
CASSHRAVAKNIQYF
>15|NA|TRBV6-4|TRBJ1-3|NA
TGTGCCACCCACAGGGATCTAAGCTCTGGAAACACCATATATTTT
CATHRDLSSGNTIYF
>14|NA|TRBV7-2|TRBJ2-7|TRBD1
TGTGCCAGCAGCCCGGACAGGGGCTCCTACGAGCAGTACTTC
CASSPDRGSYEQYF
>14|once|TRBV7-6|TRBJ1-2|TRBD1
TGTGCCAGCAGCTTGACAGGGTTGAACTATGGCTACACCTTC
CASSLTGLNYGYTF
>19|NA|TRBV6-6|TRBJ2-4|TRBD2
TGTGCCAGCAGTCCGACTAGCCGGGGACTAATAGCTTTCCAAAACATTCAGTACTTC
CASSPTSRGLIAFQNIQYF
>16|NA|TRBV18|TRBJ2-7|TRBD1
TGTGCCAGCTCACCACCCGGCCGCACGACAGGGGGGGAGCAGTACTTC
CASSPPGRTTGGEQYF
>11|NA|TRBV11-2|TRBJ2-5|NA
TGTGCCAGCAGCCAGCGAGAGACCCAGTACTTC
CASSQRETQYF
>16|NA|TRBV9|TRBJ1-6|TRBD1
TGTGCCAGCAGCCCCGGGCGGACAGGGCGGAATTCACCCCTCCACTTT
CASSPGRTGRNSPLHF
>15|once|TRBV9|TRBJ1-4|NA
TGTGCCAGCAGCGTAGGGCAGGGTCCCCGGGAAAAACTGTTTTTT
CASSVGQGPREKLFF
>13|NA|TRBV5-1|TRBJ2-7|NA
TGCGCCAGCACCCTAGAACCCACCTACGAGCAGTACTTC
CASTLEPTYEQYF
>16|NA|TRBV28|TRBJ1-5|NA
TGTGCCAGCATACACAGGTTTTATTATAGCAATCAGCCCCAGCATTTT
CASIHRFYYSNQPQHF
>16|NA|TRBV6-6|TRBJ2-2|TRBD1
TGTGCCAGCAGACGCTCGACAGGGGCGAACACCGGGGAGCTGTTTTTT
CASRRSTGANTGELFF
>16|NA|TRBV27|TRBJ2-2|NA
TGTGCCAGCAGTTTATCGGGGGGACCGAACACCGGGGAGCTGTTTTTT
CASSLSGGPNTGELFF
>18|NA|TRBV28|TRBJ1-5|TRBD1
TGTGCCAGCAGGCAGAGTACAGGGGGCCGTTATAGCAATCAGCCCCAGCATTTT
CASRQSTGGRYSNQPQHF
>17|NA|TRBV10-1|TRBJ1-1|TRBD1
TGCGCCAGCAGCTCGACAAGAACAGGGGGCTGGGGGACTGAAGCTTTCTTT
CASSSTRTGGWGTEAFF
>14|NA|TRBV28|TRBJ2-3|TRBD1
TGTGCCAGCAGCTCCGGGACAGGGATCGATACGCAGTATTTT
CASSSGTGIDTQYF
>19|NA|TRBV18|TRBJ2-6|TRBD1
TGTGCCAGCTCACCACTGGGTAAGGGGGCCCGTTCTGGGGCCAACGTCCTGACTTTC
CASSPLGKGARSGANVLTF
>13|once|TRBV10-3|TRBJ1-5|TRBD1
TGTGCCATCAGGGGGACAGGACTACAGCCCCAGCATTTT
CAIRGTGLQPQHF
>15|NA|TRBV2|TRBJ1-6|NA
TGTGCCAGCAGGGCGCCAGGGGCGAACAGTTCACCCCTCCACTTT
CASRAPGANSSPLHF
>13|NA|TRBV12-3/TRBV12-4|TRBJ2-1|NA
TGTGCCAGCAGTATACTACCTCACAATGAGCAGTTCTTC
CASSILPHNEQFF
>15|NA|TRBV2|TRBJ1-2|TRBD1
TGTGCCAGCAAACGGACAGGTCCGGAGGACTATGGCTACACCTTC
CASKRTGPEDYGYTF
>14|NA|TRBV14|TRBJ1-2|TRBD1
TGTGCCAGCAGCCAAGATGGGACAGGGGATGGCTACACCTTC
CASSQDGTGDGYTF
>12|NA|TRBV6-5|TRBJ2-3|NA
TGTGCCAGTCAGGACACTACAGATACGCAGTATTTT
CASQDTTDTQYF
>16|NA|TRBV2|TRBJ1-2|NA
TGTGCCAGCAGTGAATTTGAAGGCCTAGCTAACTATGGCTACACCTTC
CASSEFEGLANYGYTF
>15|few|TRBV5-4|TRBJ1-2|TRBD1
TGTGCCAGCAGCCCATCAGGGGGAGCTAACTATGGCTACACCTTC
CASSPSGGANYGYTF
>14|NA|TRBV9|TRBJ2-2|NA
TGTGCCAGCAGCGTAGTCGGTGATGGCGGGGAGCTGTTTTTT
CASSVVGDGGELFF
>13|NA|TRBV10-3|TRBJ2-1|TRBD2
TGTGCCACCGCTAGCGGGGTTTACAATGAGCAGTTCTTC
CATASGVYNEQFF
>13|NA|TRBV29-1|TRBJ1-2|NA
TGCAGCGTTGATTTTAACAGAGACTATGGCTACACCTTC
CSVDFNRDYGYTF
>14|NA|TRBV19|TRBJ1-2|NA
TGTGCCAGTAGTATAGCTGGTGGGGAGTATGGCTACACCTTC
CASSIAGGEYGYTF